Sequencing of this T cell receptor (beta chain) was carried out in a study of T cells in Graves' hyperthyroidism and ophthalmopathy. Overall study findings and caveats: Among clonotypes expanded in thyroid above 0.001, most were also found in blood.

This clonotype was counted ten times or more. What it binds is not known. Amplification of TCR beta CDR3 regions used RNA as the template. Carried out on the TCR CDR3, a first-round RT-PCR used the HTBI primer set. A single record per CDR3 protein comes from TCRdb applying MiXCR to the multiplex PCR reads. This sample yields over 500,000 distinct CDR3 sequences, of which roughly a sixth are seen a single time; about 31% belongs to the top ten. The sequencing input was blood. The TCR originated in a woman in her 30s with Graves' ophthalmopathy.

The chain's CDR3 is CASSLPGRGERTQYF. The CDR3 region has the DNA TGTGCCAGCAGTTTACCGGGGAGGGGAGAGAGGACCCAGTACTTC. This chain uses TRBV12-3 or TRBV12-4 with TRBJ2-5, with 7 bases lining up with TRBD2. After removal of 2 bases from V and 7 bases from J, the junction contained 10 bases not matched to a gene. The CDR3 sequence is 15 residues long.